This entry features one TCR beta chain sequence. Its antigen is currently unknown. The sample belongs to a study of CD8 T cells in Susac syndrome. Overall study results and limits: The number of individuals included in the study's TCR sequencing and HLA analysis was acknowledged as relatively small.

RNA in amounts of 0.5 to 1 ug was reverse transcribed with random hexamers. One entry per CDR3 protein results from TCRdb running MiXCR on the immunoSEQ multiplex PCR reads. The repertoire includes 300,000 to 350,000 distinct CDR3 sequences, about 90% of them detected once, and 0.06% to 0.075% sits in the top ten. Germline CDR1 and CDR2: SGHVS and FNYEAQ. The CDR3 consists of 13 residues. Trimming left V 2 bases short and J 9 bases short, with 11 bases between. The chain couples TRBV7-6 to TRBJ2-1; either TRBD1 or TRBD2 may fit D (6 bases each). The sequence derives from a human donor with multiple sclerosis. The sequenced sample was CD4+ T cells from PBMCs. CDR3 DNA sequence: TGTGCCAGCAGCTTAAGGGGGGCTGGTGAGCAGTTCTTC. It encodes CASSLRGAGEQFF.